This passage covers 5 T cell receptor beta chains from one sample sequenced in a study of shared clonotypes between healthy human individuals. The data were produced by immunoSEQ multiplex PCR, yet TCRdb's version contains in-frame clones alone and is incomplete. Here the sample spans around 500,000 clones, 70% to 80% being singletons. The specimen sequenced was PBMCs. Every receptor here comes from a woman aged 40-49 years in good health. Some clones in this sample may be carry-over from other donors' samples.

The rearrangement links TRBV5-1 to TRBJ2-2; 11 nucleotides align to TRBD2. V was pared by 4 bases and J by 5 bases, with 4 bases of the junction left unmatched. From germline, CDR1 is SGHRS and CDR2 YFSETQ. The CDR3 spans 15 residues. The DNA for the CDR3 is TGCGCCAGCAGCCAACTAGCGGGAGAGACCGGGGAGCTGTTTTTT. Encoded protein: CASSQLAGETGELFF.

In nucleotides, the CDR3 is TGTGCCTGCGAGGACGGAAAGCGGGCCACAGGCCGTAATGAAAAACTGTTTTTT. It encodes CACEDGKRATGRNEKLFF. This chain joins TRBV30 and TRBJ1-4; TRBD1 might be the D (5 bases). This CDR3 spans 18 amino acids. V was trimmed by 6 bases and J by 4 bases, leaving 27 bases between them. The V gene's germline CDR1 is GTSNPN and CDR2 SVGIG (reference sequence).

The CDR3 loop is CASSAIGVGGGYTF. The CDR3 nucleotides are TGTGCCAGCAGTGCCATAGGAGTGGGGGGTGGCTACACCTTC. The chain employs TRBV6-5 and TRBJ1-2, with D possibly matching TRBD1 (5 bases). The V gene's germline CDR1 is MNHEY and CDR2 SVGAGI. The V end was cut by 5 bases, the J end by 7 bases, with 17 bases between. The CDR3 length is 14 residues.

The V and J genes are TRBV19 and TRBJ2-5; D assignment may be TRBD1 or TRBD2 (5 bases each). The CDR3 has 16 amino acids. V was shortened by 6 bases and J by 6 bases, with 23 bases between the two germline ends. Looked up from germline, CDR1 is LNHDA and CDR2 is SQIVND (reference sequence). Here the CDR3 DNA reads TGTGCCAGTAGCACTTCCTTGTGGGGGAGCGGCAAGACCCAGTACTTC. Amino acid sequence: CASSTSLWGSGKTQYF.

The CDR3 here is CASSLFANTGELFF. The CDR3, as DNA: TGTGCCAGCAGTTTATTTGCGAACACCGGGGAGCTGTTTTTT. This sequence joins TRBV27 and TRBJ2-2; D is unclear. The germline V gene encodes CDR1 MNHEY and CDR2 SMNVEV (reference sequence). V lost 1 base and J lost 0, with 3 bases in between. The CDR3 runs to 14 residues.